The 16 T cell receptor beta chains below were found in one sample sequenced in a study of blood T cell repertoires in COVID-19. The protocol was immunoSEQ multiplex PCR, while the TCRdb copy is restricted to in-frame clones and leaves out a portion. Among some 120,000 clones listed, around 80% were seen once. The specimen was peripheral blood. Receptor source: a man aged 65-85 years with acute or convalescent COVID-19.

J is TRBJ2-2 and V is TRBV12-3 or TRBV12-4, with D perhaps matching TRBD1 (5 bases). V was pared by 6 bases and J by 3 bases, with 8 bases between. This CDR3 comprises 13 residues. Written as DNA, the CDR3 is TGTGCCAGCAGGGGGCTATACACCGGGGAGCTGTTTTTT. The encoded protein is CASRGLYTGELFF.

This clone has a handful of counts. The genes are TRBV29-1 and TRBJ1-1; a weak D match, TRBD1 (5 bases). Germline CDR1 SQVTM, CDR2 ANQGSEA. The CDR3 runs to 13 residues. V lost 4 bases, J lost 0 bases, and 9 bases lay in between. This CDR3 is CSVGGRVNTEAFF. The DNA for the CDR3 is TGCAGCGTTGGTGGCAGGGTGAACACTGAAGCTTTCTTT.

This clone was seen only once. The chain joins TRBV5-1 to TRBJ2-6; TRBD1 might be the D (6 bases). Per germline, CDR1 SGHRS and CDR2 YFSETQ. The CDR3 sequence is 16 residues long. Between the trimmed V and J ends, which lost 4 bases and 0 bases, there was a span of 11 bases. The CDR3 spells CASSEGHTSGANVLTF. The DNA for the CDR3 is TGCGCCAGCAGCGAGGGACATACCTCTGGGGCCAACGTCCTGACTTTC.

This chain joins TRBV23-1 and TRBJ2-6; TRBD2 matches 11 bases. TRBV23-1 is an ORF, with its function uncertain. The V and J ends lost 2 bases and 1 base, in that order; junction bases with no gene match: 4. The CDR3 loop spans 18 amino acids. As DNA, the CDR3 is TGCGCCAGCAGTCAAGAGACTAGCGGGGTGTCTGGGGCCAACGTCCTGACTTTC. As protein: CASSQETSGVSGANVLTF.

This chain connects TRBV6-5 to TRBJ1-2, with 9 bases aligning to TRBD1. The junction had 4 bases not matched to a gene; V was cut back by 7 bases and J by 7 bases. This CDR3 has 12 amino acids. Germline CDR1 reads MNHEY; CDR2 reads SVGAGI. CDR3 in DNA: TGTGCCAGCACACGGGACAGGGTTGGCTACACCTTC. It is translated as CASTRDRVGYTF.

This clone has a handful of counts. The same CDR3 is also encoded by other DNA sequences in this sample. The genes are TRBV4-2 and TRBJ1-5; TRBD1 is a possible D gene (5 bases). V was pared by 0 bases and J by 2 bases, with 8 bases between. This CDR3 spans 15 amino acids. Germline-derived CDR1 and CDR2 are LGHNA and YNFKEQ. CDR3 in amino acids: CASSQDPGGNQPQHF. The CDR3 DNA follows: TGTGCCAGCAGCCAAGACCCGGGGGGCAATCAGCCCCAGCATTTT.

V is TRBV4-1 and J is TRBJ1-2, with TRBD1 matching 10 bases. Germline assignment: CDR1 MGHRA and CDR2 YSYEKL. V was clipped by 4 bases and J by 1 base; unmatched bases: 3. The CDR3 totals 15 residues. The CDR3 protein is CASSPGTGVNYGYTF. CDR3 DNA: TGCGCCAGCAGCCCCGGGACAGGGGTTAACTATGGCTACACCTTC.

The count of this clone is one. The chain combines TRBV4-1 with TRBJ2-3; D is possibly TRBD1 (5 bases). This CDR3 spans 16 amino acids. Germline V gene sequence: CDR1 MGHRA, CDR2 YSYEKL. V was trimmed by 0 bases and J by 3 bases, leaving 13 bases between them. The CDR3 loop is CASSQDGAGPTDTQYF. The DNA for the CDR3 is TGCGCCAGCAGCCAAGATGGGGCAGGGCCAACAGATACGCAGTATTTT.

The chain links TRBV7-2 to TRBJ2-3, with a possible D match to TRBD2 (5 bases). CDR1 and CDR2 from the germline V gene are SGHTA and FQGNSA. V lost 0 bases, J lost 2 bases, and 9 bases lay in between. The CDR3 loop spans 15 amino acids. The CDR3 DNA is TGTGCCAGCAGCTTAGCAAACGGACTCACAGATACGCAGTATTTT. Residues: CASSLANGLTDTQYF.

There are a few counts of this clone. J is TRBJ2-2 and V is TRBV5-1; D call uncertain. CDR3 length: 16 amino acids. The ends were cut back, 0 bases at V and 0 bases at J, with 9 bases in the middle. Germline assignment: CDR1 SGHRS and CDR2 YFSETQ. The CDR3 region has the DNA TGCGCCAGCAGCTTGGGAAGCGTAGCGAACACCGGGGAGCTGTTTTTT. It is translated as CASSLGSVANTGELFF.

On this clone: One junction end disagrees with the germline gene, perhaps due to a read error. The J gene is TRBJ1-2, the V gene TRBV5-5, with a weak D call TRBD1 (6 bases). The CDR3 loop spans 13 amino acids. Germline V gene lookup returns CDR1 SGHKS and CDR2 YYEKEE (reference sequence). The CDR3 reads CASTLTGEYGYTF. Written as DNA, the CDR3 is TGTGCCAGCACCTTGACAGGAGAATACGGCTACACCTTC.

The rearrangement joins TRBV6-5 to TRBJ1-1; 12 bases line up with TRBD1. CDR1 and CDR2 (germline): MNHEY, SVGAGI. This CDR3 has 16 amino acids. V gave up 4 bases and J gave up 3 bases; unmatched junction bases: 6. CDR3 coding DNA: TGTGCCAGCAGTTCGGGGACAGGGGGCTCAGACACTGAAGCTTTCTTT. Its protein is CASSSGTGGSDTEAFF.

The rearrangement links TRBV5-5 to TRBJ1-2; D remains unclear. Trimming took 3 bases from V and 4 from J, leaving 13 bases between them. CDR1 and CDR2 (germline): SGHKS, YYEKEE (reference sequence). CDR3 length equals 14 residues. The CDR3 nucleotides are TGTGCCAGCAGCTCGGCCCGGGGAGGCTATGGCTACACCTTC. Translated: CASSSARGGYGYTF.

This clone was detected only once. V gene TRBV5-1 combines with J gene TRBJ1-1; D possibly corresponds to TRBD1 (6 bases). Germline values: CDR1 SGHRS, CDR2 YFSETQ. V was pared by 0 bases and J by 1 base, with 13 bases between. The length of the CDR3 is 16 residues. The CDR3 DNA is TGCGCCAGCAGCTTGGCCTTACACAGGGAGAACACTGAAGCTTTCTTT. Translating it yields CASSLALHRENTEAFF.

The chain links TRBV18 to TRBJ2-5; TRBD2 might be the D (5 bases). The germline gives CDR1 KGHSH, CDR2 LQKENI. The CDR3 extends over 16 amino acids. Trimming stripped 2 bases from V and 5 bases from J, with 18 bases between. The CDR3 protein is CASSPSLADSRETQYF. In nucleotides, the CDR3 is TGTGCCAGCTCACCAAGTCTAGCTGATAGTCGGGAGACCCAGTACTTC.

This clone was recorded a few times. The chain carries TRBV5-1 and TRBJ1-1; D is possibly TRBD1 (5 bases). This CDR3 region has 15 residues. Trimming cost V 6 bases and J 1 base, with 16 bases left between them. Per the germline V gene, CDR1 is SGHRS and CDR2 is YFSETQ. The CDR3 DNA reads as TGCGCCAGCACAGGGCAGAGTATAGGGAACACTGAAGCTTTCTTT. It encodes CASTGQSIGNTEAFF.